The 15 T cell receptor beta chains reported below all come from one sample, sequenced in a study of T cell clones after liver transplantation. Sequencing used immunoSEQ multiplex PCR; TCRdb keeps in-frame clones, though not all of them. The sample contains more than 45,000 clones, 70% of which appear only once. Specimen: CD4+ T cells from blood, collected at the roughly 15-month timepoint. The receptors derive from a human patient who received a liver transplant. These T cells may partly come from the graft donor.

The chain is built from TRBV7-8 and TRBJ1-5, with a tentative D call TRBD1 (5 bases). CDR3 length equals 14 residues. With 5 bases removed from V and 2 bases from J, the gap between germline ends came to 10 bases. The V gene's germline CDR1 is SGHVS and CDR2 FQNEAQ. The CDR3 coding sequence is TGTGCCAGCAGCCCAACGGGGGGCAATCAGCCCCAGCATTTT. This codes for CASSPTGGNQPQHF.

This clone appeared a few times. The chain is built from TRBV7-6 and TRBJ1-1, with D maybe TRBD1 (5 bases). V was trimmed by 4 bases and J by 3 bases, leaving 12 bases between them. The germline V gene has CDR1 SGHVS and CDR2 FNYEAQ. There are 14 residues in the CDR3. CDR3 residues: CASSSYGGDTEAFF. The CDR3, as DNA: TGTGCCAGCAGCTCCTACGGAGGGGACACTGAAGCTTTCTTT. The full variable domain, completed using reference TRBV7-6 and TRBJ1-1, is GAGVSQSPRYKVTKRGQDVALRCDPISGHVSLYWYRQALGQGPEFLTYFNYEAQQDKSGLPNDRFSAERPEGSISTLTIQRTEQRDSAMYRCASSSYGGDTEAFFGQGTRLTVV.

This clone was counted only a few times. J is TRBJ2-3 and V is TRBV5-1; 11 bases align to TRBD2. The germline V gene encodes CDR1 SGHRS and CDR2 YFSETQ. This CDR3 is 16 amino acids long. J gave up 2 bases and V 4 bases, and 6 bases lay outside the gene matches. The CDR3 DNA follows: TGCGCCAGCAGCCCCGGGACTAGCGGTTACACAGATACGCAGTATTTT. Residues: CASSPGTSGYTDTQYF.

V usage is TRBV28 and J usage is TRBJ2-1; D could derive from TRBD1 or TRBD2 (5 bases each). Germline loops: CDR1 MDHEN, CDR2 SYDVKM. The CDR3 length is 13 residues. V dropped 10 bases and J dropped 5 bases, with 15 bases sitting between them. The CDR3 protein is CATVGTPDNEQFF. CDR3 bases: TGTGCCACAGTAGGGACCCCTGACAATGAGCAGTTCTTC.

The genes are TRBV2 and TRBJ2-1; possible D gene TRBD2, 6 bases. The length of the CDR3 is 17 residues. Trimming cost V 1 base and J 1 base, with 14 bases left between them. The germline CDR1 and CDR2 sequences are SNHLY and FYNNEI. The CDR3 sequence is CASSEVQSSASYNEQFF. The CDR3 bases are TGTGCCAGCAGTGAAGTGCAGTCTAGCGCTTCCTACAATGAGCAGTTCTTC.

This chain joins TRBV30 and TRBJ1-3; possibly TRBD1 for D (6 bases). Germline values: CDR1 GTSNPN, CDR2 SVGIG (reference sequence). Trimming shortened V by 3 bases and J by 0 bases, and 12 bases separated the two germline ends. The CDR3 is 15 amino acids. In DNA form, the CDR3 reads TGTGCCTGGAGGAAAACAGGGCTCTCTGGAAACACCATATATTTT. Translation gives CAWRKTGLSGNTIYF.

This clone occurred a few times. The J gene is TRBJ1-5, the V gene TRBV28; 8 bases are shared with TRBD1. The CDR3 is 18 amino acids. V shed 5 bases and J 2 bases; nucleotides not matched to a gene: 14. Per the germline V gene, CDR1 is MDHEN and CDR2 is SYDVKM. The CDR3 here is CASSPGTGTGSGNQPQHF. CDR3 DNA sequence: TGTGCCAGCAGTCCGGGGACAGGTACGGGGTCGGGCAATCAGCCCCAGCATTTT. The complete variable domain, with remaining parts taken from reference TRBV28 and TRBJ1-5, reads DVKVTQSSRYLVKRTGEKVFLECVQDMDHENMFWYRQDPGLGLRLIYFSYDVKMKEKGDIPEGYSVSREKKERFSLILESASTNQTSMYLCASSPGTGTGSGNQPQHFGDGTRLSIL.

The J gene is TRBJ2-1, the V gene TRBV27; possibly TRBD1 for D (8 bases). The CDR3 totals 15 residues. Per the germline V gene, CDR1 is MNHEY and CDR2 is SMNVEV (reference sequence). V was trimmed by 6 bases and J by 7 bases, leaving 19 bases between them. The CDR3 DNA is TGTGCCAGCAGCGGGAGGACAGGGATGGAGAATGAGCAGTTCTTC. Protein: CASSGRTGMENEQFF.

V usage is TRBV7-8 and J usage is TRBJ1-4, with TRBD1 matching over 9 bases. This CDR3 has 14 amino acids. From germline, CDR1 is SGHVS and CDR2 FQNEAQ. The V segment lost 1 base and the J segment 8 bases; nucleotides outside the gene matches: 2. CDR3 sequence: CASSLVGQGEKLFF. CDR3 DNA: TGTGCCAGCAGCTTAGTGGGACAGGGCGAAAAACTGTTTTTT.

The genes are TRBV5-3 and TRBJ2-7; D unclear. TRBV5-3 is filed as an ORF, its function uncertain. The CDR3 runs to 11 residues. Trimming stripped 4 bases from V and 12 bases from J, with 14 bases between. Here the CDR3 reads CARSLRFGRYV. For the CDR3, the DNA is TGTGCCAGAAGCCTTCGATTTGGTCGGTACGTC.

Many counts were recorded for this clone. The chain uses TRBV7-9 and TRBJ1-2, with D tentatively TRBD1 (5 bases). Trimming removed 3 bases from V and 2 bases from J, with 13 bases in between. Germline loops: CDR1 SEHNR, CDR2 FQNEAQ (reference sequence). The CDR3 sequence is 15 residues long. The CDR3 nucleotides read TGTGCCAGCAGCTTGGGGACCGCTGGAAACTATGGCTACACCTTC. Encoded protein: CASSLGTAGNYGYTF.

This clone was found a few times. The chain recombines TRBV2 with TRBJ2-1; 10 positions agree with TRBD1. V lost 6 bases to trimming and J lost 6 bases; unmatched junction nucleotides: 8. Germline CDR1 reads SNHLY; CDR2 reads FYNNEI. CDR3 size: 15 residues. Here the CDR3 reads CASRLARQGANEQFF. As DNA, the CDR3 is TGTGCCAGCAGATTGGCGCGACAGGGGGCCAATGAGCAGTTCTTC. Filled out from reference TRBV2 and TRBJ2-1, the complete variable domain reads EPEVTQTPSHQVTQMGQEVILRCVPISNHLYFYWYRQILGQKVEFLVSFYNNEISEKSEIFDDQFSVERPDGSNFTLKIRSTKLEDSAMYFCASRLARQGANEQFFGPGTRLTVL.

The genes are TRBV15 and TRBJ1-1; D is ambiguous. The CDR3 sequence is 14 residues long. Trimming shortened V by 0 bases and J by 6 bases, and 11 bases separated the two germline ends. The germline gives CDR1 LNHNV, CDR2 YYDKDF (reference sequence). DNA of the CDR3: TGTGCCACCAGCAGAGATATCGGAACAGCTGAAGCTTTCTTT. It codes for CATSRDIGTAEAFF. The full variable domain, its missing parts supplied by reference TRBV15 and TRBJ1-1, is DAMVIQNPRYQVTQFGKPVTLSCSQTLNHNVMYWYQQKSSQAPKLLFHYYDKDFNNEADTPDNFQSRRPNTSFCFLDIRSPGLGDTAMYLCATSRDIGTAEAFFGQGTRLTVV.

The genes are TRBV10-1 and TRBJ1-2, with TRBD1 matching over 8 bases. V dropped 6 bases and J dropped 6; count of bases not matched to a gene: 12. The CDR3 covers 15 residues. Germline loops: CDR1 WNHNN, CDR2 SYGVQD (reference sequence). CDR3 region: CASRTGDTTFNGYTF. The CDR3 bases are TGCGCCAGCAGGACAGGGGACACCACTTTTAATGGCTACACCTTC.

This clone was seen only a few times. CDR3 loop: CASNRGQNNEQFF. CDR3 nucleotide sequence: TGTGCCAGCAATCGGGGACAAAACAATGAGCAGTTCTTC. The chain employs TRBV2 and TRBJ2-1, with D possibly being TRBD1 (6 bases). Trimming left V 7 bases short and J 5 bases short, with 12 bases between. The CDR3 sequence is 13 residues long. Germline CDR1 SNHLY, CDR2 FYNNEI.